The source of this T cell receptor (beta chain) is a study of radiation and T cells in renal cell carcinoma. Assay used: immunoSEQ multiplex PCR; TCRdb lists only in-frame clones, some missing. The table shows about 24,000 clones, with roughly 60% occurring only once. The V gene lost 0 bases and the J gene lost 3 bases, with 9 bases spanning the gap. This CDR3 has 14 residues. Per the germline V gene, CDR1 is SGHRS and CDR2 is YFSETQ. Specified treatment: treatment-naive control, cytoreductive nephrectomy. This clone was counted a few times. The antigen is undetermined. Study results and limitations: Dominant CDR3 motifs occupied more repertoire in irradiated than control tumors. Tumor samples were small regions of approximately 1.1 g.

Sequencing was performed on tumor tissue, taken from a patient whose treatment was nephrectomy without radiotherapy. The chain employs TRBV5-1 and TRBJ1-1; no firm D call. The receptor was derived from a man aged 35-49 years with renal cell carcinoma. The CDR3 is CASSLGGKDTEAFF. The CDR3 nucleotides read TGCGCCAGCAGCTTGGGAGGGAAGGACACTGAAGCTTTCTTT.